This T cell receptor (beta chain) originates from a study of blood T cell repertoires in COVID-19. The overall study: Samples came from the United States, Italy and Spain, spanning acute and convalescent COVID-19. PBMCs, B-cell-depleted T cells, or T cells were the source of the cDNA or gDNA that made up the material.

Per the germline V gene, CDR1 is SGHTA and CDR2 is FQGNSA. The CDR3 loop spans 15 amino acids. Trimming pared 0 bases from V and 1 base from J, leaving 9 bases between. Original data processing: Amplification of reference gene primers was used by the study to estimate nucleated cell counts. Only in-frame clones appear in the TCRdb table, and some are missing; sequencing was by immunoSEQ multiplex PCR. V and J calls and clone size are copied from that table; D and trimming were computed from the DNA. The repertoire holds under 450,000 clones, with around 89% as singletons. Seattle enrolled patients during active infection and tracked them longitudinally.

This sequence was found in a woman aged 40 to 50 with COVID-19, enrolled during active disease. The V and J genes are TRBV7-2 and TRBJ1-2; D is unclear. The source material was peripheral blood. CDR3 protein: CASSLARTDNYGYTF. DNA for the CDR3: TGTGCCAGCAGCTTAGCTCGAACAGATAACTATGGCTACACCTTC.